The source of this T cell receptor beta chain is a study of molecular identifiers for immune sequencing clone quantification. Study results and limitations: Jurkat TCR RNA that was spiked in from one cell was reportedly detectable among 950,000 to 1,000,000 naive cells.

Previously published methods and listed TCR primers were used for the bulk TCR libraries. Using its own MiXCR run on the PCR reads, TCRdb lists one record per CDR3 protein. The data hold approximately 550,000 distinct CDR3 sequences, with 25% observed a single time. This clonotype was picked up many times. Its specificity is not known. The CDR3 is 15 amino acids. V shed 5 bases and J 2 bases; nucleotides not matched to a gene: 4. Sorting isolated naive CD8 T cells as CD8+CD4-CCR7+CD45RA+ events. The V gene is TRBV12-3 or TRBV12-4, the J gene TRBJ2-3; TRBD2 aligns across 10 bases. The TCR was taken from a human donor in good health. Some libraries in this study had Jurkat cell RNA spiked in. Material for sequencing was naive CD8+ T cells from blood, with Jurkat cell RNA spiked in. Subset given: FACS-sorted CD8+CD4-CCR7+CD45RA+ naive T cells. The CDR3 sequence is CASSLTSGLTDTQYF. The DNA for the CDR3 is TGTGCCAGCAGTCTGACTAGCGGGCTCACAGATACGCAGTATTTT.